This TCR beta chain was found in a study of breast tumors, draining lymph nodes, adjacent tissues. Study-level points and caveats: The lymph node origin of tumor T cells was framed as consistent with a hypothesis, not demonstrated. Compared with basal-like, luminal-like tumors shared significantly more repertoire with nontumor tissue. Tumor repertoires ranked between lymph nodes and nontumor tissue in diversity, with V and J gene preferences. Data fit most tumor T cells coming from lymph node, expanding in tumor.

Breast cancer patients provided tissue from their axillary draining lymph nodes. TCRdb processed the multiplex PCR reads anew with MiXCR; each CDR3 protein has one entry. Altogether about 230,000 distinct CDR3 sequences are present, roughly 30% being singletons, with the ten largest covering roughly 1.3%. This clonotype was recorded a few times. Antigen: not known. From germline, CDR1 is SEHNR and CDR2 FQNEAQ (reference sequence). The CDR3 extends over 14 amino acids. V gave up 4 bases and J gave up 3 bases, with 12 bases separating them. The chain combines TRBV7-9 with TRBJ1-2; D is ambiguous. What was sequenced was axillary lymph node tissue. The receptor was derived from a female donor with breast cancer. Some clones in this sample may be carry-over from other donors' samples. CDR3 DNA sequence: TGTGCCAGCAGCTCCTCCTCGGCCCACTATGGCTACACCTTC. It specifies CASSSSSAHYGYTF. The entire variable domain, with the rest obtained from reference TRBV7-9 and TRBJ1-2, is as follows: DTGVSQNPRHKITKRGQNVTFRCDPISEHNRLYWYRQTLGQGPEFLTYFQNEAQLEKSRLLSDRFSAERPKGSFSTLEIQRTEQGDSAMYLCASSSSSAHYGYTFGSGTRLTVV.